The 13 T cell receptor beta chains reported below all come from one sample, sequenced in a study of shared clonotypes between healthy human individuals. Generated by immunoSEQ multiplex PCR, the TCRdb table keeps only in-frame clones and is missing some. Of over 800,000 clones listed, around 92% are singletons. Terminally differentiated effector memory CD45RA+ cells were left out of the naive CD8 fraction, which was CD45RO-negative and positively selected for CCR7. Sample: naive CD8+ T cells sorted from blood. These receptors originate from a man in his thirties or forties in good health.

The CDR3 DNA is TGCGCCAGCAGTATGACAGGGTTGCGAGAGACCCAGTACTTC. This gives the protein CASSMTGLRETQYF. The chain carries TRBV10-2 and TRBJ2-5; 7 positions match TRBD1. V was pared by 5 bases and J by 4 bases, with 7 bases of the junction left unmatched. The length of the CDR3 is 14 residues. Germline CDR1 is WSHSY and CDR2 is SAAADI.

The V gene is TRBV29-1, the J gene TRBJ1-2; tentative D call: TRBD1 (5 bases). The V gene lost 3 bases and the J gene lost 4 bases, with 12 bases spanning the gap. Germline loops: CDR1 SQVTM, CDR2 ANQGSEA. There are 13 residues in the CDR3. The CDR3 DNA is TGCAGCGTTGATGCCGGACAAGCCTATGGCTACACCTTC. The encoded protein is CSVDAGQAYGYTF.

This chain links TRBV5-1 with TRBJ2-3, with 11 nucleotides matching TRBD2. V was pared by 0 bases and J by 4 bases, with 4 bases of the junction left unmatched. Germline assignment: CDR1 SGHRS and CDR2 YFSETQ. This CDR3 is 16 amino acids long. The CDR3 loop reads CASSLVTSGRSDTQYF. In nucleotides, the CDR3 is TGCGCCAGCAGCTTGGTTACTAGCGGGAGATCAGATACGCAGTATTTT.

This clone was counted a few times. This chain joins TRBV5-4 and TRBJ2-7, with 7 positions matching TRBD2. V was clipped by 4 bases and J by 6 bases; unmatched bases: 10. The CDR3 totals 14 residues. CDR1 is SGHNT, CDR2 YYREEE, per germline (reference sequence). The CDR3 sequence is CASSTWTRVSEQYF. CDR3 DNA sequence: TGTGCCAGCAGCACCTGGACTAGAGTCTCCGAGCAGTACTTC. Supplemented by reference TRBV5-4 and TRBJ2-7, the full variable domain reads ETGVTQSPTHLIKTRGQQVTLRCSSQSGHNTVSWYQQALGQGPQFIFQYYREEENGRGNFPPRFSGLQFPNYSSELNVNALELDDSALYLCASSTWTRVSEQYFGPGTRLTVT.

The V call is TRBV5-1, the J call TRBJ2-7; D is perhaps TRBD1 (5 bases). Deletions cut 0 bases from V and 2 bases from J, with 12 bases between. The CDR3 covers 15 residues. Germline CDR1 SGHRS, CDR2 YFSETQ. The CDR3 DNA reads TGCGCCAGCAGCTTGGTAGGGGAAGGAACCTACGAGCAGTACTTC. Encoded protein: CASSLVGEGTYEQYF. Full variable domain (remainder filled in from reference TRBV5-1 and TRBJ2-7): KAGVTQTPRYLIKTRGQQVTLSCSPISGHRSVSWYQQTPGQGLQFLFEYFSETQRNKGNFPGRFSGRQFSNSRSEMNVSTLELGDSALYLCASSLVGEGTYEQYFGPGTRLTVT.

The chain is built from TRBV7-9 and TRBJ1-1; D remains unclear. Trimming stripped 1 base from V and 8 bases from J, with 8 bases between. Germline V gene sequence: CDR1 SEHNR, CDR2 FQNEAQ (reference sequence). The CDR3 has 12 residues. The CDR3 bases are TGTGCCAGCAGCTTAGAAAGCCGGGAAGCTTTCTTT. Protein: CASSLESREAFF.

The rearrangement links TRBV10-3 to TRBJ2-7; D remains unclear. Between the trimmed V and J ends, which lost 6 bases and 7 bases, there was a span of 7 bases. The CDR3 extends over 10 amino acids. Germline V gives CDR1 ENHRY, CDR2 SYGVKD. CDR3 DNA: TGTGCCATCAGGATGGGGGAGCAGTACTTC. Translation: CAIRMGEQYF.

This rearrangement joins TRBV5-1 to TRBJ2-5, with D maybe TRBD2 (6 bases). V was pared by 3 bases and J by 0 bases, with 12 bases between. The CDR3 consists of 15 residues. Germline loops: CDR1 SGHRS, CDR2 YFSETQ. The CDR3 sequence is CASSYSGIYQETQYF. CDR3 bases: TGCGCCAGCAGCTATAGCGGAATCTACCAAGAGACCCAGTACTTC.

This chain links TRBV6-1 with TRBJ2-1; D is uncertain. CDR3 length: 15 residues. V lost 7 bases and J 5 bases, leaving 18 bases between the germline ends. Germline loops: CDR1 MNHNS, CDR2 SASEGT. CDR3 DNA sequence: TGTGCCAGCAAGGATGGCTTAATACAAAACAATGAGCAGTTCTTC. Protein: CASKDGLIQNNEQFF.

The V gene is TRBV18, the J gene TRBJ2-3; 7 bases align to TRBD1. J was trimmed by 0 bases and V by 6 bases; bases with no gene match: 12. The CDR3 length is 17 residues. Germline V gene data show CDR1 as KGHSH and CDR2 as LQKENI. In nucleotides, the CDR3 is TGTGCCAGCTCCCTCATCGGTGGGACAGCTAGCACAGATACGCAGTATTTT. Translation gives CASSLIGGTASTDTQYF.

The DNA for the CDR3 is TGTGCCAGCTTAAGCGGGAGGCTCGACGAGCAGTTCTTC. Protein: CASLSGRLDEQFF. This chain links TRBV6-1 with TRBJ2-1; 9 nucleotides match TRBD2. CDR3 size: 13 residues. Germline lookup yields CDR1 MNHNS and CDR2 SASEGT. Trimming cost V 8 bases and J 10 bases; bases outside gene matches: 9.

This clone showed up just once. A junction end diverges from the germline sequence, so it may reflect a read error. This sequence joins TRBV7-7 and TRBJ2-5, with D possibly matching TRBD1 (6 bases). In germline, CDR1 is SSHAT, CDR2 FNYEAQ (reference sequence). This CDR3 has 14 amino acids. This CDR3 reads CASSLEVTGETQYF. The CDR3 nucleotides are TGTGCTAGCAGCTTAGAGGTCACAGGGGAGACCCAGTACTTC.

The chain has TRBV18 and TRBJ2-5; 10 bases match TRBD2. V trimming: 2 bases; J trimming: 5 bases; junction bases outside the gene matches: 8. The CDR3 sequence is 16 residues long. Germline CDR1 reads KGHSH; CDR2 reads LQKENI. The chain's CDR3 is CASSPVASGSMETQYF. Written as DNA, the CDR3 is TGTGCCAGCTCACCAGTGGCTAGCGGGAGTATGGAGACCCAGTACTTC. The variable domain in full, completed from reference TRBV18 and TRBJ2-5, reads NAGVMQNPRHLVRRRGQEARLRCSPMKGHSHVYWYRQLPEEGLKFMVYLQKENIIDESGMPKERFSAEFPKEGPSILRIQQVVRGDSAAYFCASSPVASGSMETQYFGPGTRLLVL.